The next 26 T cell receptor beta chains were all read from a single sample in a study of beta chain features in type 1 diabetes. Expressed TCRB transcripts were sequenced because the isolated RNA had all been reverse transcribed beforehand. Sequenced by immunoSEQ multiplex PCR; TCRdb stores in-frame clones only, minus some. The repertoire holds 300,000 or so clones, approximately 9.7% seen once, with more than 0.8% in the top ten. Study-level findings and limits: Shorter TCRB CDR3s, moderately but significantly so, were found in Type 1 diabetes patients in all four CD4+ subsets.

These TCRs are of unknown antigen specificity. Specimen: central memory CD4+ T cells from blood. The receptors here all came from a young man with type 1 diabetes.

For this clone: Given a far larger clone just one base away, this is likely a sequencing read error. The rearrangement links TRBV27 to TRBJ2-7, with TRBD1 as a possible D gene (6 bases). The CDR3 loop spans 13 amino acids. CDR1 MNHEY and CDR2 SMNVEV come from the germline V gene (reference sequence). V lost 6 bases and J lost 0, with 9 bases in between. The CDR3 DNA follows: TGTGCCAGCAGCCCCAGGGGCTCCTACGAGCAGTACTTC. Translating gives CASSPRGSYEQYF.

The chain has TRBV18 and TRBJ1-2, with D uncertain. Trimming left V 0 bases short and J 8 bases short, with 13 bases between. CDR3 size: 14 residues. Germline V CDR1 and CDR2: KGHSH, LQKENI. The CDR3 DNA reads as TGTGCCAGCTCACCACCGGTCCTCCTTGGAGGCTACACCTTC. Encoded protein: CASSPPVLLGGYTF.

This clone turned up a few times. The J gene is TRBJ1-5, the V gene TRBV6-1, with 8 nucleotides matching TRBD1. The CDR3 is 17 residues long. Looked up from germline, CDR1 is MNHNS and CDR2 is SASEGT. After removal of 4 bases from V and 5 bases from J, the junction contained 13 bases not matched to a gene. In DNA form, the CDR3 reads TGTGCCAGCAGTGGAGAACTTGGACAGGGAACGTATCAGCCCCAGCATTTT. This sequence encodes CASSGELGQGTYQPQHF.

This chain links TRBV2 with TRBJ2-5; no clear D. This CDR3 region has 11 residues. Trimming stripped 5 bases from V and 5 bases from J, with 6 bases between. Germline V gene lookup returns CDR1 SNHLY and CDR2 FYNNEI. CDR3 DNA: TGTGCCAGCAGTTACGGGGAGACCCAGTACTTC. Translating gives CASSYGETQYF.

The rearrangement joins TRBV5-6 to TRBJ2-5, with TRBD2 matching over 12 bases. The V segment lost 3 bases and the J segment 3 bases; nucleotides outside the gene matches: 3. The CDR3 has 15 amino acids. Germline-derived CDR1 and CDR2 are SGHDT and YYEEEE. CDR3 loop: CASSSPSGGEETQYF. In DNA, the CDR3 is TGTGCCAGCAGCTCCCCTAGCGGGGGGGAAGAGACCCAGTACTTC.

This clone was seen more than once but under ten times. The chain joins TRBV2 to TRBJ1-6, with D hard to call. V was clipped by 4 bases and J by 8 bases, with 6 bases between them. The CDR3 loop spans 12 amino acids. CDR1 and CDR2 (germline): SNHLY, FYNNEI. The CDR3, as DNA: TGTGCCAGCAGTGTAAACGATTCACCCCTCCACTTT. Translation gives CASSVNDSPLHF.

This clone was observed a few times. The CDR3 is CASTPRGAGETQYF. CDR3 DNA sequence: TGCGCCAGCACCCCGCGGGGGGCCGGAGAGACCCAGTACTTC. The chain carries TRBV10-2 and TRBJ2-5; the match to TRBD2 covers 8 bases. The ends lost 7 bases at V and 4 bases at J; junction bases unmatched: 8. This CDR3 contains 14 residues. Germline CDR1 reads WSHSY; CDR2 reads SAAADI.

The rearrangement links TRBV9 to TRBJ2-3; D gene unclear. Per the germline V gene, CDR1 is SGDLS and CDR2 is YYNGEE. Between the trimmed V and J ends, which lost 2 bases and 0 bases, there was a span of 4 bases. The CDR3 runs 13 residues. The CDR3 protein is CASSVASTDTQYF. Written as DNA, the CDR3 is TGTGCCAGCAGCGTGGCCAGCACAGATACGCAGTATTTT.

This clone was counted only a few times. The chain employs TRBV5-1 and TRBJ2-7, with TRBD1 matching 7 bases. This CDR3 is built from 13 residues. CDR1 is SGHRS and CDR2 is YFSETQ in the germline V gene. V trimming: 7 bases; J trimming: 0 bases; junction bases outside the gene matches: 4. CDR3 DNA sequence: TGCGCCAGCCGGGACAGCCGCTCCTACGAGCAGTACTTC. Protein sequence: CASRDSRSYEQYF.

In its sample, this clone was seen a few times. V usage is TRBV25-1 and J usage is TRBJ1-4; D is ambiguous. Trimming shortened V by 6 bases and J by 0 bases, and 11 bases separated the two germline ends. CDR1 MGHDK and CDR2 SYGVNS come from the germline V gene. The CDR3 sequence is 15 residues long. The chain's CDR3 is CASRDGQTTNEKLFF. DNA of the CDR3: TGTGCCAGCAGAGATGGTCAAACAACTAATGAAAAACTGTTTTTT.

V gene TRBV27 combines with J gene TRBJ2-7, with 7 positions matching TRBD1. CDR1 and CDR2 (germline): MNHEY, SMNVEV (reference sequence). The length of the CDR3 is 15 residues. V lost 4 bases to trimming and J lost 9 bases; unmatched junction nucleotides: 15. CDR3 residues: CASSSGTAKLRRQYF. For the CDR3, the DNA is TGTGCCAGCAGTTCGGGGACAGCCAAACTACGCCGGCAGTACTTC.

This clone was seen a few times. The chain carries TRBV4-3 and TRBJ1-2; 7 nucleotides agree with TRBD1. Trimming removed 1 base from V and 10 bases from J; junction bases left unmatched: 6. The CDR3 has 13 amino acids. Germline loops: CDR1 LGHNA, CDR2 YSLEER. The CDR3 loop is CASSQGQGAFYTF. The CDR3 nucleotides are TGCGCCAGCAGCCAAGGACAGGGAGCCTTCTACACCTTC.

This clone has a handful of counts. J is TRBJ2-3 and V is TRBV2, with 8 bases matching TRBD1. This CDR3 region has 15 residues. CDR1 and CDR2 from the germline V gene are SNHLY and FYNNEI. V dropped 6 bases and J dropped 2; count of bases not matched to a gene: 7. CDR3 amino acids: CASSRGQGDTDTQYF. The CDR3 DNA follows: TGTGCCAGCAGCCGCGGACAGGGAGACACAGATACGCAGTATTTT.

In this sample, this clone turned up a few times. The sample holds other DNA sequences that translate to the same CDR3. The rearrangement links TRBV7-9 to TRBJ2-6; the D is unclear. Trimming removed 1 base at V and 0 bases at J, with 4 bases between. The CDR3 extends over 15 amino acids. Germline V gene data show CDR1 as SEHNR and CDR2 as FQNEAQ (reference sequence). The CDR3 reads CASSLVSSGANVLTF. DNA for the CDR3: TGTGCCAGCAGCTTAGTATCCTCTGGGGCCAACGTCCTGACTTTC.

This clone was seen more than once but under ten times. The sample carries other DNA sequences with the same CDR3. The genes are TRBV2 and TRBJ1-5; tentatively, D is TRBD1 (5 bases). Germline V gene data show CDR1 as SNHLY and CDR2 as FYNNEI. Trimming cost V 6 bases and J 1 base, with 7 bases left between them. The CDR3 has 13 residues. The CDR3 loop reads CASSRDSNQPQHF. CDR3 bases: TGTGCCAGCAGCAGGGACAGCAATCAGCCCCAGCATTTT.

Regarding this clone: The same CDR3 can be traced to other DNA sequences in this sample. This chain connects TRBV5-4 to TRBJ2-1; D gene unclear. There are 12 residues in the CDR3. Germline V lookup: CDR1 SGHNT, CDR2 YYREEE (reference sequence). V lost 0 bases and J lost 9, with 7 bases in between. The CDR3 reads CASSLVEGEQFF. The CDR3 DNA reads TGTGCCAGCAGCTTGGTTGAAGGTGAGCAGTTCTTC.

This clone came up a few times. The genes are TRBV4-1 and TRBJ2-6; TRBD2 is a possible D gene (6 bases). V was clipped by 0 bases and J by 0 bases, with 15 bases between them. This CDR3 spans 19 amino acids. Looked up from germline, CDR1 is MGHRA and CDR2 is YSYEKL. The CDR3 here is CASSQDVGLGDSGANVLTF. In DNA form, the CDR3 reads TGCGCCAGCAGCCAAGATGTGGGACTCGGAGACTCTGGGGCCAACGTCCTGACTTTC.

V gene TRBV6-6 combines with J gene TRBJ2-7, with a tentative D call TRBD2 (5 bases). Germline V gene lookup returns CDR1 MNHNY and CDR2 SVGAGI (reference sequence). V dropped 0 bases and J dropped 7 bases, with 13 bases sitting between them. This CDR3 is built from 14 residues. The CDR3 DNA sequence: TGTGCCAGCAGTTACTCGAGTCCGGAGGCGGAGCAGTACTTC. Translation: CASSYSSPEAEQYF.

This clone has only a few counts. The sample carries other DNA sequences with the same CDR3. The rearrangement uses TRBV5-1 and TRBJ1-5; D not certain. Germline-derived CDR1 and CDR2 are SGHRS and YFSETQ. V lost 0 bases and J lost 5, with 9 bases in between. The CDR3 consists of 14 residues. In DNA, the CDR3 is TGCGCCAGCAGCTTGGAGGGTGTTGATCAGCCCCAGCATTTT. Translation gives CASSLEGVDQPQHF. The entire variable domain, with the rest obtained from reference TRBV5-1 and TRBJ1-5, is as follows: KAGVTQTPRYLIKTRGQQVTLSCSPISGHRSVSWYQQTPGQGLQFLFEYFSETQRNKGNFPGRFSGRQFSNSRSEMNVSTLELGDSALYLCASSLEGVDQPQHFGDGTRLSIL.

J is TRBJ2-5 and V is TRBV15, with D uncertain. This CDR3 is 15 amino acids long. The V gene's germline CDR1 is LNHNV and CDR2 YYDKDF (reference sequence). V shed 0 bases and J shed 1 base, with 9 bases lying between them. The CDR3 spells CATSRDPAVQETQYF. The CDR3 DNA sequence: TGTGCCACCAGCAGAGATCCCGCCGTCCAAGAGACCCAGTACTTC.

The chain joins TRBV9 to TRBJ1-2, with TRBD1 matching 8 bases. The CDR3 sequence is 13 residues long. The J segment lost 3 bases and the V segment lost 4 bases, leaving 2 bases of the junction unmatched. The germline V gene has CDR1 SGDLS and CDR2 YYNGEE. As DNA, the CDR3 is TGTGCCAGCAGCCCGACAGGGGACTATGGCTACACCTTC. Amino acid sequence: CASSPTGDYGYTF. The whole variable domain, filled in from reference TRBV9 and TRBJ1-2, reads DSGVTQTPKHLITATGQRVTLRCSPRSGDLSVYWYQQSLDQGLQFLIQYYNGEERAKGNILERFSAQQFPDLHSELNLSSLELGDSALYFCASSPTGDYGYTFGSGTRLTVV.

V and J are TRBV19 and TRBJ1-5, with D unresolved. V shed 3 bases and J shed 4 bases, with 16 bases lying between them. The CDR3 length is 16 residues. Germline V gene data show CDR1 as LNHDA and CDR2 as SQIVND (reference sequence). The CDR3 DNA reads as TGTGCCAGTAGTATTGGGGTCGGAAAAACTAATCAGCCCCAGCATTTT. Amino acid sequence: CASSIGVGKTNQPQHF.

This clone appeared a few times. Other DNA sequences within the sample encode an identical CDR3. DNA for the CDR3: TGTGCCAGCAGCCGAAGGACAGGGAGTGGCTACACCTTC. Translation gives CASSRRTGSGYTF. This chain uses TRBV27 with TRBJ1-2; TRBD1 aligns across 8 bases. V lost 6 bases to trimming and J lost 7 bases; unmatched junction nucleotides: 7. Germline CDR1 is MNHEY and CDR2 is SMNVEV (reference sequence). The CDR3 is 13 residues long.

This clone was recorded a few times. The chain joins TRBV7-2 to TRBJ2-3; D unresolved. V lost 4 bases and J 4 bases, leaving 9 bases between the germline ends. The CDR3 has 13 residues. Germline lookup yields CDR1 SGHTA and CDR2 FQGNSA. The CDR3 nucleotides are TGTGCCAGCAGCTGGATGGATGCAGATACGCAGTATTTT. This gives the protein CASSWMDADTQYF. Combining the CDR3 with reference TRBV7-2 and TRBJ2-3 gives the whole variable domain GAGVSQSPSNKVTEKGKDVELRCDPISGHTALYWYRQSLGQGLEFLIYFQGNSAPDKSGLPSDRFSAERTGGSVSTLTIQRTQQEDSAVYLCASSWMDADTQYFGPGTRLTVL.

This rearrangement joins TRBV5-1 to TRBJ2-5, with D possibly matching TRBD1 (6 bases). Germline V gene lookup returns CDR1 SGHRS and CDR2 YFSETQ. The length of the CDR3 is 15 residues. Trimming removed 4 bases from V and 1 base from J, with 14 bases in between. The CDR3 sequence: CASSQKGQRQETQYF. The CDR3 nucleotides are TGCGCCAGCAGCCAGAAGGGACAACGCCAAGAGACCCAGTACTTC.

This clone was counted only a few times. The chain is built from TRBV4-3 and TRBJ2-3, with D perhaps TRBD1 (5 bases). CDR1 is LGHNA and CDR2 is YSLEER in the germline V gene. Trimming removed 4 bases from V and 2 bases from J, with 16 bases in between. This CDR3 has 16 residues. The DNA for the CDR3 is TGCGCCAGCAGCCTGACAGCTACCTCTCTCACAGATACGCAGTATTTT. Its protein product is CASSLTATSLTDTQYF.